These 17 T cell receptor beta chains came from one sample sequenced in a study of T cell repertoires in cytomegalovirus infection. TCRdb reprocessed the reads via MiXCR and lists one record per CDR3 protein. The sample lists just under 550,000 distinct CDR3 sequences, more than 25% seen once, with less than 15% in the top ten. Sequences were obtained from PBMCs. Receptors were obtained from a human donor in good health (CMV status not recorded). Some clones in this sample may be carry-over from other donors' samples.

V is TRBV27 and J is TRBJ2-1; possible D gene TRBD2, 5 bases. V was trimmed by 4 bases and J by 1 base, leaving 17 bases between them. The CDR3 runs 17 residues. CDR1 is MNHEY and CDR2 is SMNVEV in the germline V gene (reference sequence). The DNA of the CDR3 is TGTGCCAGCAGTTCCTTGGCCCCTCGGGGTTCCTACAATGAGCAGTTCTTC. It codes for CASSSLAPRGSYNEQFF.

The table lists this clonotype with many counts. This chain links TRBV7-2 with TRBJ2-3; 12 nucleotides agree with TRBD2. This CDR3 is 17 amino acids long. V lost 1 base, J lost 4 bases, and 6 bases stayed unmatched. The germline V gene has CDR1 SGHTA and CDR2 FQGNSA. This chain's CDR3 is CASSLGLAGGRADTQYF. CDR3 DNA: TGTGCCAGCAGCTTAGGCCTAGCGGGAGGGCGTGCAGATACGCAGTATTTT.

This clonotype showed up just once. The genes are TRBV20-1 and TRBJ1-5; D possibly corresponds to TRBD1 (6 bases). There are 17 residues in the CDR3. Germline V gene data show CDR1 as DFQATT and CDR2 as SNEGSKA (reference sequence). Trimming took off 5 bases at V and 0 bases at J, with 20 bases between the two ends. The CDR3 loop reads CSAPSGGLFGSNQPQHF. In nucleotides, the CDR3 is TGCAGTGCTCCTTCCGGGGGGCTATTTGGTAGCAATCAGCCCCAGCATTTT.

DNA for the CDR3: TGTGCCAGCAGTTACGGGATGTCAGCTAATGAGCAGTTCTTC. It is translated as CASSYGMSANEQFF. The chain joins TRBV6-2 or TRBV6-3 to TRBJ2-1; D gene uncertain. The CDR3 totals 14 residues. Trimming stripped 2 bases from V and 7 bases from J, with 12 bases between. Germline CDR1 is MNHEY and CDR2 is SVGEGT.

The table lists this clonotype with many counts. This rearrangement joins TRBV7-2 to TRBJ2-3; 11 bases agree with TRBD2. The CDR3 has 16 amino acids. CDR1 SGHTA and CDR2 FQGNSA come from the germline V gene. Trimming removed 7 bases from V and 4 bases from J; junction bases left unmatched: 10. CDR3 sequence (DNA): TGTGCCAGCATGGTTTCTAGCGGGGGGAGGGCAGATACGCAGTATTTT. Protein: CASMVSSGGRADTQYF.

The V and J genes are TRBV28 and TRBJ2-3; 8 bases align to TRBD2. The length of the CDR3 is 17 residues. The V gene's germline CDR1 is MDHEN and CDR2 SYDVKM. Trimming cost V 5 bases and J 4 bases; bases outside gene matches: 14. CDR3 in DNA: TGTGCCAGCAGTAGGGGCCGAGCCAGCGGGAGCGCAGATACGCAGTATTTT. It encodes CASSRGRASGSADTQYF.

The chain links TRBV12-3 or TRBV12-4 to TRBJ1-2; D is unresolved. Between the trimmed V and J ends, which lost 6 bases and 8 bases, there was a span of 16 bases. This CDR3 has 13 residues. The CDR3 nucleotides read TGTGCCAGCAGCCCCGGGTCTGACGGCGGCTACACCTTC. This codes for CASSPGSDGGYTF.

This clonotype came up a few times. The rearrangement uses TRBV6-2 or TRBV6-3 and TRBJ2-7; D might be TRBD2 (6 bases). The CDR3 loop spans 14 amino acids. Looked up from germline, CDR1 is MNHEY and CDR2 is SVGEGT. V lost 6 bases, J lost 7 bases, and 19 bases lay in between. Here the CDR3 reads CASSRGALSGEQYF. Here the CDR3 DNA reads TGTGCCAGCAGCCGCGGGGCGTTGTCGGGAGAGCAGTACTTC.

The chain joins TRBV12-3 or TRBV12-4 to TRBJ1-5, with a possible D match to TRBD1 (5 bases). V lost 6 bases and J lost 6, with 9 bases in between. CDR3 length: 12 residues. The CDR3 is CASSGRAQPQHF. The CDR3 bases are TGTGCCAGCAGCGGCAGGGCTCAGCCCCAGCATTTT.

This clonotype has only a few counts. The chain uses TRBV6-2 or TRBV6-3 and TRBJ2-7; no clear D gene. This CDR3 contains 13 residues. Germline loops: CDR1 MNHEY, CDR2 SVGEGT. V was pared by 4 bases and J by 4 bases, with 11 bases between. The CDR3 region has the DNA TGTGCCAGCAGTTCCTACACACGGTACGAGCAGTACGTC. Amino acids: CASSSYTRYEQYV.

V usage is TRBV10-3 and J usage is TRBJ1-5; 7 bases fit TRBD1. Trimming took 4 bases from V and 1 from J; bases not matched to a gene: 7. Germline values: CDR1 ENHRY, CDR2 SYGVKD. The length of the CDR3 is 16 residues. In DNA form, the CDR3 reads TGTGCCATCAGTGCCGAACAGGGGATCAGCAATCAGCCCCAGCATTTT. Its protein is CAISAEQGISNQPQHF.

V is TRBV27 and J is TRBJ2-3; TRBD2 matches 9 bases. The CDR3 spans 12 residues. Germline-derived CDR1 and CDR2 are MNHEY and SMNVEV (reference sequence). V was pared by 10 bases and J by 6 bases, with 5 bases of the junction left unmatched. In DNA form, the CDR3 reads TGTGCCACTCTAGCGGGATCTGATACGCAGTATTTT. It yields the protein CATLAGSDTQYF.

V usage is TRBV6-2 or TRBV6-3 and J usage is TRBJ2-1; 16 bases align to TRBD2. There are 20 residues in the CDR3. V shed 6 bases and J 0 bases; nucleotides not matched to a gene: 11. Germline CDR1 and CDR2: MNHEY and SVGEGT. The DNA of the CDR3 is TGTGCCAGCAGGGCACCTCCGGGACTAGCGGGAGGGAGCTCCTACAATGAGCAGTTCTTC. Translated: CASRAPPGLAGGSSYNEQFF.

The V and J genes are TRBV6-6 and TRBJ1-2, with a tentative D call TRBD1 (5 bases). Per germline, CDR1 MNHNY and CDR2 SVGAGI (reference sequence). CDR3 length: 18 residues. V lost 6 bases, J lost 0 bases, and 23 bases lay in between. The CDR3 nucleotides read TGTGCCAGCAGCCGAAGTTTAGCCGGGACTGTGACTAACTATGGCTACACCTTC. Translating it yields CASSRSLAGTVTNYGYTF.

The V call is TRBV6-5, the J call TRBJ1-1, with D uncertain. CDR3 length equals 13 residues. Germline V lookup: CDR1 MNHEY, CDR2 SVGAGI. V lost 5 bases and J 1 base, leaving 8 bases between the germline ends. CDR3 bases: TGTGCCAGCAGTAGACGGCGGAACACTGAAGCTTTCTTT. Its protein is CASSRRRNTEAFF.

This clonotype was seen a few times. The chain combines TRBV2 with TRBJ2-3, with D possibly called TRBD1 or TRBD2 (6 bases each). With 6 bases removed from V and 0 bases from J, the gap between germline ends came to 16 bases. The CDR3 sequence is 16 residues long. From germline, CDR1 is SNHLY and CDR2 FYNNEI. CDR3 amino acids: CASRRDKYSSTDTQYF. The CDR3 DNA reads TGTGCCAGCAGGCGGGACAAATACTCTAGCACAGATACGCAGTATTTT.

The chain links TRBV9 to TRBJ1-2; D gene unclear. Germline V gives CDR1 SGDLS, CDR2 YYNGEE. The CDR3 totals 14 residues. Deletions cut 3 bases from V and 0 bases from J, with 9 bases between. The CDR3 reads CASSEAGTNYGYTF. CDR3 nucleotide sequence: TGTGCCAGCAGCGAGGCCGGGACTAACTATGGCTACACCTTC.